Given below is one T cell receptor (beta chain) in context. This record belongs to a study of blood T cell repertoires in COVID-19. Study-wide background: The United States, Italy and Spain supplied acute and convalescent COVID-19 samples. Nucleic acid was either cDNA or gDNA, and it came from T cells, B-cell-depleted T cells, or PBMCs.

The CDR3 is 16 residues long. The junction had 12 bases not matched to a gene; V was cut back by 5 bases and J by 6 bases. Germline-derived CDR1 and CDR2 are MNHEY and SMNVEV (reference sequence). Assay: immunoSEQ multiplex PCR; the TCRdb copy retains only in-frame clones and omits some. This sample has over 250,000 clones, with approximately 89% found just once. The material sequenced was peripheral blood. V is TRBV27 and J is TRBJ2-7, with 11 nucleotides matching TRBD2. This receptor was obtained from a woman aged 45-65 years with acute or convalescent COVID-19. The CDR3 is CASSVAGGPYGLEQYF. CDR3 sequence (DNA): TGTGCCAGCAGTGTAGCGGGAGGGCCTTATGGACTCGAGCAGTACTTC.